These 20 T cell receptor beta chains share one sample of origin, sequenced in a study of shared clonotypes between healthy human individuals. Some clones are missing from TCRdb's copy, which holds only in-frame ones; the method was immunoSEQ multiplex PCR. Of 600,000 to 750,000 clones detected, about 90% appear once; the ten largest clones hold about a third. The sample comprised memory CD8+ T cells from PBMCs. Subset defined: CD45RO+ cells pooled with CCR7-negative TemRA cells. All receptors derive from a man between 18 and 35 years old in good health. Some clones in this sample may be carry-over from other donors' samples.

The V call is TRBV4-1, the J call TRBJ1-2; D might be TRBD1 (5 bases). This CDR3 has 16 amino acids. Deletions cut 3 bases from V and 8 bases from J, with 22 bases between. Germline-derived CDR1 and CDR2 are MGHRA and YSYEKL. CDR3 in DNA: TGCGCCAGCAGCCACCCGGACACACCGAAATTCGACGGCTACACCTTC. Translation gives CASSHPDTPKFDGYTF.

V is TRBV7-8 and J is TRBJ1-2; D remains ambiguous. Germline V gives CDR1 SGHVS, CDR2 FQNEAQ. This CDR3 has 14 residues. V lost 0 bases, J lost 8 bases, and 13 bases lay in between. CDR3 residues: CASSLASSGGGYTF. The CDR3 region has the DNA TGTGCCAGCAGCTTAGCGAGCTCAGGAGGGGGCTACACCTTC.

The V gene is TRBV6-4, the J gene TRBJ1-5, with a possible D match to TRBD1 (5 bases). Germline V lookup: CDR1 MRHNA, CDR2 SNTAGT. The CDR3 runs 13 residues. V was pared by 10 bases and J by 2 bases, with 12 bases between. CDR3 nucleotide sequence: TGTGCCACTGGGGACGGGCGCAATCAGCCCCAGCATTTT. Translation: CATGDGRNQPQHF.

The rearrangement joins TRBV28 to TRBJ1-5, with D possibly TRBD1 on 5 matching bases. The CDR3 has 13 residues. In germline, CDR1 is MDHEN, CDR2 SYDVKM. The V end lost 5 bases, the J end lost 5 bases, and 10 bases lay between the germline ends. Here the CDR3 reads CASSEGRHQPQHF. CDR3 in DNA: TGTGCCAGCAGTGAGGGGCGACATCAGCCCCAGCATTTT.

This clone was picked up one time. The rearrangement links TRBV11-2 to TRBJ2-7, with TRBD1 matching 8 bases. CDR1 is SGHAT and CDR2 is FQNNGV in the germline V gene. CDR3 length: 15 residues. J gave up 3 bases and V 1 base, and 5 bases lay outside the gene matches. CDR3 loop: CASSLAWDRSYEQYF. The DNA of the CDR3 is TGTGCCAGCAGCTTAGCCTGGGACAGGAGCTACGAGCAGTACTTC.

The rearrangement joins TRBV7-9 to TRBJ2-1, with TRBD2 matching over 7 bases. V dropped 0 bases and J dropped 9; count of bases not matched to a gene: 8. The germline V gene encodes CDR1 SEHNR and CDR2 FQNEAQ (reference sequence). CDR3 length: 15 residues. CDR3 coding DNA: TGTGCCAGCAGCTTAGCGGCGGGAGTCAATGCTGAGCAGTTCTTC. Encoded protein: CASSLAAGVNAEQFF.

CDR3 DNA: TGCGCCAGCAGCCAAGATCTACGAAACACCATATATTTT. Amino acid sequence: CASSQDLRNTIYF. V gene TRBV4-3 combines with J gene TRBJ1-3, with D uncertain. Trimming took off 0 bases at V and 5 bases at J, with 5 bases between the two ends. This CDR3 spans 13 amino acids. Germline CDR1 and CDR2: LGHNA and YSLEER.

This chain uses TRBV10-1 with TRBJ2-2; 10 bases align to TRBD1. This CDR3 is 17 amino acids long. CDR1 and CDR2 from the germline V gene are WNHNN and SYGVQD (reference sequence). Unmatched junction bases numbered 3, after V lost 1 base and J lost 1 base. CDR3 coding DNA: TGCGCCAGCAGTGAGTTCTGGGACAGGGGGAACACCGGGGAGCTGTTTTTT. Translation gives CASSEFWDRGNTGELFF.

This chain links TRBV5-1 with TRBJ2-7; D is unresolved. Germline lookup yields CDR1 SGHRS and CDR2 YFSETQ. Trimming left V 0 bases short and J 1 base short, with 5 bases between. The CDR3 runs to 13 residues. The CDR3 bases are TGCGCCAGCAGCTTGGTCGGATCCTACGAGCAGTACTTC. Translated: CASSLVGSYEQYF. Supplemented by reference TRBV5-1 and TRBJ2-7, the full variable domain reads KAGVTQTPRYLIKTRGQQVTLSCSPISGHRSVSWYQQTPGQGLQFLFEYFSETQRNKGNFPGRFSGRQFSNSRSEMNVSTLELGDSALYLCASSLVGSYEQYFGPGTRLTVT.

This rearrangement joins TRBV19 to TRBJ2-5; possibly TRBD1 or TRBD2 for D (5 bases each). Germline V gene data show CDR1 as LNHDA and CDR2 as SQIVND (reference sequence). V lost 3 bases and J 4 bases, leaving 15 bases between the germline ends. The CDR3 extends over 15 amino acids. DNA for the CDR3: TGTGCCAGTAGTATGGGGGATGGGGATGGAGAGACCCAGTACTTC. Translated, it gives CASSMGDGDGETQYF.

The chain is built from TRBV10-2 and TRBJ1-4; D is possibly TRBD1 (5 bases). V shed 6 bases and J shed 6 bases, with 14 bases lying between them. The CDR3 is made up of 14 amino acids. The germline gives CDR1 WSHSY, CDR2 SAAADI. CDR3 nucleotide sequence: TGCGCCAGCAGCCTTACCACAGGACATGAAAAACTGTTTTTT. Its translation is CASSLTTGHEKLFF.

This clone appeared once. This chain joins TRBV9 and TRBJ2-2, with 7 bases matching TRBD2. CDR1 and CDR2 (germline): SGDLS, YYNGEE. The J segment lost 4 bases and the V segment lost 4 bases, leaving 10 bases of the junction unmatched. This CDR3 region has 16 residues. The chain's CDR3 is CASSQSWTRGTGELFF. CDR3 in DNA: TGTGCCAGCAGCCAGTCCTGGACTAGGGGCACCGGGGAGCTGTTTTTT.

This clone has a single count. The chain couples TRBV10-3 to TRBJ2-7; 7 positions match TRBD1. CDR1 is ENHRY and CDR2 is SYGVKD in the germline V gene. The length of the CDR3 is 15 residues. The junction had 9 bases not matched to a gene; V was cut back by 3 bases and J by 4 bases. Written as DNA, the CDR3 is TGTGCCATCAGTGAATCCCGGGACAGCTCATACGAGCAGTACTTC. Protein product: CAISESRDSSYEQYF.

The chain combines TRBV2 with TRBJ2-7, with D possibly TRBD1 on 5 matching bases. Germline V gene lookup returns CDR1 SNHLY and CDR2 FYNNEI. Deletions cut 2 bases from V and 3 bases from J, with 8 bases between. The CDR3 consists of 13 residues. The CDR3 region has the DNA TGTGCCAGCAGTGAAAGGCAGGGCTACGAGCAGTACTTC. Protein product: CASSERQGYEQYF.

The rearrangement uses TRBV28 and TRBJ2-7; D assignment may be TRBD1 or TRBD2 (5 bases each). The V end was cut by 5 bases, the J end by 0 bases, with 17 bases between. There are 16 residues in the CDR3. CDR1 MDHEN and CDR2 SYDVKM come from the germline V gene. CDR3 residues: CASSTNRDRSSYEQYF. In DNA, the CDR3 is TGTGCCAGCAGTACAAACCGGGACCGGAGCTCCTACGAGCAGTACTTC.

CDR3 in DNA: TGTGCCACCAGCCTGGACAGCTCTGGAAACACCATATATTTT. Translation gives CATSLDSSGNTIYF. The chain has TRBV15 and TRBJ1-3; weak D call: TRBD1 (6 bases). V lost 5 bases to trimming and J lost 0 bases, with 8 bases between them. Per germline, CDR1 LNHNV and CDR2 YYDKDF (reference sequence). The CDR3 runs to 14 residues.

The chain employs TRBV11-2 and TRBJ2-2; tentatively, D is TRBD1 (6 bases). This CDR3 is 14 amino acids long. CDR1 is SGHAT and CDR2 is FQNNGV in the germline V gene. V lost 0 bases to trimming and J lost 13 bases, with 15 bases between them. This CDR3 reads CASSLDFGGPGLFF. The CDR3 coding sequence is TGTGCCAGCAGCTTAGATTTTGGGGGCCCAGGGCTGTTTTTT. The full variable domain, with the rest looked up from reference TRBV11-2 and TRBJ2-2, is EAGVAQSPRYKIIEKRQSVAFWCNPISGHATLYWYQQILGQGPKLLIQFQNNGVVDDSQLPKDRFSAERLKGVDSTLKIQPAKLEDSAVYLCASSLDFGGPGLFFGEGSRLTVL.

A few counts support this clone. CDR3 sequence: CASSPPESKNIQYF. The DNA for the CDR3 is TGTGCCAGCAGCCCCCCCGAGAGCAAAAACATTCAGTACTTC. The V gene is TRBV9, the J gene TRBJ2-4; unclear D gene. There are 14 residues in the CDR3. V shed 4 bases and J shed 3 bases, with 11 bases lying between them. CDR1 and CDR2 from the germline V gene are SGDLS and YYNGEE.

This clone was picked up a small number of times. The genes are TRBV4-2 and TRBJ1-1; D is ambiguous. Trimming removed 0 bases at V and 1 base at J, with 6 bases between. The CDR3 runs to 14 residues. Germline V lookup: CDR1 LGHNA, CDR2 YNFKEQ. This CDR3 is CASSQDSRNTEAFF. CDR3 nucleotide sequence: TGTGCCAGCAGCCAAGATTCTAGGAACACTGAAGCTTTCTTT.

This clone was seen a handful of times. A much bigger clone sits one base away, suggesting this may be a read error. The sample holds other DNA sequences that translate to the same CDR3. V usage is TRBV19 and J usage is TRBJ2-7; D not certain. The CDR3 totals 11 residues. V was pared by 5 bases and J by 0 bases, with 2 bases between. Germline V gene lookup returns CDR1 LNHDA and CDR2 SQIVND (reference sequence). The CDR3 region is CASSSSYEQYF. For the CDR3, the DNA is TGTGCCAGTAGTTCCTCCTACGAGCAGTACTTC.